This record concerns one T cell receptor (beta chain) sequence. The V gene's germline CDR1 is MRHNA and CDR2 SNTAGT. This CDR3 region has 14 residues. V lost 3 bases and J lost 8, with 15 bases in between. This record belongs to a study of blood T cell repertoires in COVID-19. About the research overall: The samples span acute and convalescent COVID-19 from the United States, Italy and Spain.

The protocol was immunoSEQ multiplex PCR, while the TCRdb copy is restricted to in-frame clones and leaves out a portion. The sample yields under 200,000 clones, about 90% seen once. This sequence joins TRBV6-4 and TRBJ2-3; D is unresolved. What was sequenced was peripheral blood. The origin of this receptor is a man between 40 and 49 years old with active or convalescent COVID-19. This CDR3 is CASSESGREGTQYF. In DNA, the CDR3 is TGTGCCAGCAGTGAATCAGGCCGCGAAGGTACGCAGTATTTT.